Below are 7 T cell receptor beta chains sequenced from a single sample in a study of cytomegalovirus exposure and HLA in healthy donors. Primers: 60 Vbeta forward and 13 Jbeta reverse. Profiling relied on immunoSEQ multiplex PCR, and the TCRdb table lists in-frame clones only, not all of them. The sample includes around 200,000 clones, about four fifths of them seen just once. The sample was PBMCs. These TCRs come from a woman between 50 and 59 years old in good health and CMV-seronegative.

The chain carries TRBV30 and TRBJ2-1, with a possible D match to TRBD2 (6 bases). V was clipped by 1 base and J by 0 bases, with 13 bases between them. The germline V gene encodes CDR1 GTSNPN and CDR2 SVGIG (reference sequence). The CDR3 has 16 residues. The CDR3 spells CAWSAGVRLSYNEQFF. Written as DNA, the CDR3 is TGTGCCTGGAGTGCGGGGGTACGCCTCTCCTACAATGAGCAGTTCTTC.

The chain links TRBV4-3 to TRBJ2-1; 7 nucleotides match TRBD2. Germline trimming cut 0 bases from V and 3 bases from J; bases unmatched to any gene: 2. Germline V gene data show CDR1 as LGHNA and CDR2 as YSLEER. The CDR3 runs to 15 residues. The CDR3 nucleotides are TGCGCCAGCAGCCAAGAAGGGACTAACTACAATGAGCAGTTCTTC. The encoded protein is CASSQEGTNYNEQFF.

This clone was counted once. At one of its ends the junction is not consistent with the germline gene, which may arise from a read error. For the CDR3, the DNA is TGTGCCAGCAGGTACTCAAGGGGATCCTACGAGCAGTACTTC. Amino acid sequence: CASRYSRGSYEQYF. The genes are TRBV6-5 and TRBJ2-7, with D possibly matching TRBD1 (5 bases). The CDR3 has 14 amino acids. The germline gives CDR1 MNHEY, CDR2 SVGAGI.

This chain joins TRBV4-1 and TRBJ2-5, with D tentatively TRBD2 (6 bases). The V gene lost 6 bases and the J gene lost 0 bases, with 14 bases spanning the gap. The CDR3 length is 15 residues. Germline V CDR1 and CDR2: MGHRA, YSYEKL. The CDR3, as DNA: TGCGCCAGCAGTACTTTCGGGGACTACCAAGAGACCCAGTACTTC. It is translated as CASSTFGDYQETQYF.

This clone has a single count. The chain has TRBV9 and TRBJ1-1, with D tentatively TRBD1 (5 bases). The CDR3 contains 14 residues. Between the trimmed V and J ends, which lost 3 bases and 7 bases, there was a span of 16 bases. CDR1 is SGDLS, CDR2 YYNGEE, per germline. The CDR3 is CASSALFAGGEAFF. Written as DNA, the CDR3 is TGTGCCAGCAGCGCCCTTTTCGCCGGGGGTGAAGCTTTCTTT.

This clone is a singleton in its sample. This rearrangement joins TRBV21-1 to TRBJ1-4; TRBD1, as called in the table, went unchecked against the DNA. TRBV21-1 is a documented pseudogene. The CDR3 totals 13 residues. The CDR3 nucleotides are TGTGCCACCCGACAGGGCAGGGGTGAAAAACTGTTTTTT. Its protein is CATRQGRGEKLFF.

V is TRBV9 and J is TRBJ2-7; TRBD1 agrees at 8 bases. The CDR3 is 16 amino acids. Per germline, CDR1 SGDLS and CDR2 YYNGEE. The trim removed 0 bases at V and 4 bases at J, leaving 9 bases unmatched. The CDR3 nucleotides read TGTGCCAGCAGCGTAGGGGGGACAGGCGGAAAATACGAGCAGTACTTC. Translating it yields CASSVGGTGGKYEQYF.